This TCR beta chain emerged from a study of human versus mouse CDR3 diversity and MHC coevolution. Overall study findings and caveats: Most of the three human donors had the lowest clonal inequality.

This CDR3 has 16 residues. The assay was immunoSEQ multiplex PCR, and TCRdb's table has in-frame clones only and misses some. The repertoire consists of about 80,000 clones, with 85% to 95% occurring once and the leading ten covering approximately 1.5%. About this clone: What it recognizes is unknown. Other DNA sequences in this sample translate to the same CDR3.

Sequencing was performed on naive CD4+ T cells from blood. Subset of the sample: CD45RO-negative CD62L-positive naive CD4 T cells. The sequence was collected from a person aged 25 to 69 in good health. This chain uses TRBV21-1 with TRBJ2-2; the table names TRBD2, a call not compared with the DNA. TRBV21-1 is assigned pseudogene status. The CDR3 coding sequence is TGTGCCAGCAGCATCCCCGGGACTACTACCACCGGGGAGCTGTTTTTT. Protein product: CASSIPGTTTTGELFF.